These 2 T cell receptor beta chains were sequenced from one sample in a study of cytomegalovirus exposure and HLA in healthy donors (dated by TCRdb to the late 2010s). Library prep was done by the immunoSEQ multiplex PCR assay. For the multiplex PCR, a mixture combining 60 forward primers for TCR Vbeta segments and 13 reverse primers for TCR Jbeta segments was used. The clones in this table, taken by TCRdb from immuneACCESS, are in-frame only. Not every clone is retained; where verified, under half of the shortfall comes from an unresolved V gene, and the cause of the rest is unknown. This sample has over 150,000 clones in its table, and over 60% of those were observed once. 2.8% of the sample goes to the ten largest clones. The sequencing sample was made of PBMCs. These receptors were obtained from a woman in her twenties or thirties in good health and CMV-seronegative.

The rearrangement uses TRBV5-4 and TRBJ2-7; D possibly corresponds to TRBD1 (6 bases). Germline assignment: CDR1 SGHNT and CDR2 YYREEE (reference sequence). The CDR3 is made up of 13 amino acids. V dropped 1 base and J dropped 7 bases, with 12 bases sitting between them. The CDR3 DNA sequence: TGTGCCAGCAGCTTGCCGAACAGGGCGGAGCAGTACTTC. It codes for CASSLPNRAEQYF. The whole variable domain, filled in from reference TRBV5-4 and TRBJ2-7, reads ETGVTQSPTHLIKTRGQQVTLRCSSQSGHNTVSWYQQALGQGPQFIFQYYREEENGRGNFPPRFSGLQFPNYSSELNVNALELDDSALYLCASSLPNRAEQYFGPGTRLTVT.

This clone was detected a few times. V usage is TRBV9 and J usage is TRBJ2-5, with TRBD1 matching 7 bases. V was pared by 4 bases and J by 4 bases, with 4 bases of the junction left unmatched. There are 13 residues in the CDR3. CDR1 SGDLS and CDR2 YYNGEE come from the germline V gene. The CDR3 DNA reads TGTGCCAGCAGCTACAGGGGTAGAGAGACCCAGTACTTC. This codes for CASSYRGRETQYF.